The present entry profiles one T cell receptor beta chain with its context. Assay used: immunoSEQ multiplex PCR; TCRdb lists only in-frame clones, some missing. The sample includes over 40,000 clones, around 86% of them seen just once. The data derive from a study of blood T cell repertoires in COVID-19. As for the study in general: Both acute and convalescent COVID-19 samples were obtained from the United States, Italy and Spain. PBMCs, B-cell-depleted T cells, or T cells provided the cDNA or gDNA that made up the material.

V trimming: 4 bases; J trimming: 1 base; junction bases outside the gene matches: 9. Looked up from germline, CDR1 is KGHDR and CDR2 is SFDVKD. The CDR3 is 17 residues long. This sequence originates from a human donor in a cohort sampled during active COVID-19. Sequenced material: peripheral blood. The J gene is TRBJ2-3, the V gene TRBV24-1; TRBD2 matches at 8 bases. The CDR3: CATSESNSGVGTDTQYF. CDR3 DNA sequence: TGTGCCACCAGTGAGTCCAATAGCGGGGTCGGCACAGATACGCAGTATTTT.